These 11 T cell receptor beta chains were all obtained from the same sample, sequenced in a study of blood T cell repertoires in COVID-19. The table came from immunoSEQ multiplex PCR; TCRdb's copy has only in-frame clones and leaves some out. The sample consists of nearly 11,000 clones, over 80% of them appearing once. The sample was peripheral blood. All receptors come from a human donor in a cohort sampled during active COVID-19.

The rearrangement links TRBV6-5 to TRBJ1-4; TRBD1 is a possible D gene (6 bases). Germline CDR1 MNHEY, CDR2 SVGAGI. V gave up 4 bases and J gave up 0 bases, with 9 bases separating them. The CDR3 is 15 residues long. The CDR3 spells CASSWDIATNEKLFF. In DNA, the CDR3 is TGTGCCAGCAGTTGGGACATAGCAACTAATGAAAAACTGTTTTTT.

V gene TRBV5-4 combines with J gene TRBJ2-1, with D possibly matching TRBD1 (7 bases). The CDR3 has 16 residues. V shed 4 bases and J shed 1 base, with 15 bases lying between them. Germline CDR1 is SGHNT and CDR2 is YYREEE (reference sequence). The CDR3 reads CASSGGGGVSYNEQFF. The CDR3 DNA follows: TGTGCCAGCAGCGGAGGGGGCGGGGTGTCCTACAATGAGCAGTTCTTC. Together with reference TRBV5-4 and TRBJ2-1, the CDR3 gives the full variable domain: ETGVTQSPTHLIKTRGQQVTLRCSSQSGHNTVSWYQQALGQGPQFIFQYYREEENGRGNFPPRFSGLQFPNYSSELNVNALELDDSALYLCASSGGGGVSYNEQFFGPGTRLTVL.

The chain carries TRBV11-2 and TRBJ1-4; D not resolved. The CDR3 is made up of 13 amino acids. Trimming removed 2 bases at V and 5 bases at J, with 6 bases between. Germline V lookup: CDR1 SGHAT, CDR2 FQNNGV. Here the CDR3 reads CASSLLLNEKLFF. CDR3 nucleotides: TGTGCCAGCAGCTTACTGCTAAATGAAAAACTGTTTTTT.

In DNA form, the CDR3 reads TGTGCCAGCAGCTTCAATAGCAAGAACACTGAAGCTTTCTTT. Its protein is CASSFNSKNTEAFF. The chain employs TRBV5-5 and TRBJ1-1; no definite D call. The CDR3 length is 14 residues. Looked up from germline, CDR1 is SGHKS and CDR2 is YYEKEE (reference sequence). Trimming stripped 2 bases from V and 1 base from J, with 9 bases between.

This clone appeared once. The CDR3 DNA sequence: TGTGCCAGCAGCGGGCTATCGGGGTACAATGAGCAGTTCTTC. This gives the protein CASSGLSGYNEQFF. This chain joins TRBV7-2 and TRBJ2-1; D perhaps matches TRBD2 (5 bases). The ends were cut back, 5 bases at V and 4 bases at J, with 12 bases in the middle. The length of the CDR3 is 14 residues. Germline V gene sequence: CDR1 SGHTA, CDR2 FQGNSA. Variable domain in full (rest from reference TRBV7-2 and TRBJ2-1): GAGVSQSPSNKVTEKGKDVELRCDPISGHTALYWYRQSLGQGLEFLIYFQGNSAPDKSGLPSDRFSAERTGGSVSTLTIQRTQQEDSAVYLCASSGLSGYNEQFFGPGTRLTVL.

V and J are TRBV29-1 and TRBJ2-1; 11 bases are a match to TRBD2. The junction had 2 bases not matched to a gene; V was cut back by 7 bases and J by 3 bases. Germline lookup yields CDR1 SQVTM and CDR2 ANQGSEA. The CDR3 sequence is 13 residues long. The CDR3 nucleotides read TGCAGCGGGGGACTAGCGGTCTACAATGAGCAGTTCTTC. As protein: CSGGLAVYNEQFF.

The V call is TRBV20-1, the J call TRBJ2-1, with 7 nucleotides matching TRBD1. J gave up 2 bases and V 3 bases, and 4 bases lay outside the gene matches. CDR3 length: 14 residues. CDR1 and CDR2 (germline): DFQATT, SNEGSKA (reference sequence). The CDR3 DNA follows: TGCAGTGCTAGTGACGGGACAGCCTACAATGAGCAGTTCTTC. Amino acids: CSASDGTAYNEQFF.

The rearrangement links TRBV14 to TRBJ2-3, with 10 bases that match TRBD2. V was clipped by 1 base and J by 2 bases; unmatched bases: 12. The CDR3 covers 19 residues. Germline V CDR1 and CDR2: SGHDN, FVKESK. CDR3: CASSQGALAGLALTDTQYF. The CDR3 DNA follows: TGTGCCAGCAGCCAAGGGGCACTAGCGGGACTAGCCCTCACAGATACGCAGTATTTT.

CDR3 DNA sequence: TGTGCCAGCAGACCCGGACAGACGGAAGCTTTCTTT. Translated, it gives CASRPGQTEAFF. This chain joins TRBV6-6 and TRBJ1-1; a weak D match, TRBD1 (6 bases). Germline-derived CDR1 and CDR2 are MNHNY and SVGAGI (reference sequence). V was trimmed by 6 bases and J by 8 bases, leaving 13 bases between them. CDR3 length: 12 residues.

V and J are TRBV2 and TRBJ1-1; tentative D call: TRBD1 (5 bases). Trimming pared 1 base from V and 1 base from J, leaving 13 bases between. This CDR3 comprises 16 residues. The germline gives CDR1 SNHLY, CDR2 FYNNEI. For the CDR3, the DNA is TGTGCCAGCAGTGAAGGTTTGGCCGGGGGGAACACTGAAGCTTTCTTT. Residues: CASSEGLAGGNTEAFF.

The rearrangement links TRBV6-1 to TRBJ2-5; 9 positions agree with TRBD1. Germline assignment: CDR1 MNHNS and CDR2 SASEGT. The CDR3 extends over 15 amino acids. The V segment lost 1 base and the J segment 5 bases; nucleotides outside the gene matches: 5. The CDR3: CASSEGVTGGETQYF. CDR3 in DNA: TGTGCCAGCAGTGAAGGTGTGACAGGGGGTGAGACCCAGTACTTC.